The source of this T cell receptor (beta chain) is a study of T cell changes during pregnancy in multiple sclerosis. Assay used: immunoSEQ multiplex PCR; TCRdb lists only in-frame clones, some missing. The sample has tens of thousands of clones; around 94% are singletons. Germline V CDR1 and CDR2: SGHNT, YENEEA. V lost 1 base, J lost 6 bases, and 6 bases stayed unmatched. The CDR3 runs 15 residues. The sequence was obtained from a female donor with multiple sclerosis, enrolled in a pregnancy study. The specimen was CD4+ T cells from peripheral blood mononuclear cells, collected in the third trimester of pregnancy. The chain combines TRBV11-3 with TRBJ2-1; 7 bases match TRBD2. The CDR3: CASSLGAGLGNEQFF. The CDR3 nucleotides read TGTGCCAGCAGCTTAGGAGCGGGACTTGGCAATGAGCAGTTCTTC. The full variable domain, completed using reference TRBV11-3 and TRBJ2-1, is EAGVVQSPRYKIIEKKQPVAFWCNPISGHNTLYWYLQNLGQGPELLIRYENEEAVDDSQLPKDRFSAERLKGVDSTLKIQPAELGDSAVYLCASSLGAGLGNEQFFGPGTRLTVL.